This T cell receptor (beta chain) was documented in a study of control samples from healthy donors and cancer patients. Repertoires were generated with immunoSEQ multiplex PCR, while TCRdb's copy carries only in-frame clones and drops some. The sample consists of some 140,000 clones, approximately 90% of them appearing once. Germline CDR1 reads PRHDT; CDR2 reads FYEKMQ (reference sequence). Trimming stripped 4 bases from V and 4 bases from J, with 7 bases between. The CDR3 totals 12 residues. This clone is a singleton in its sample. This TCR derives from a woman under 40 in good health. This chain links TRBV13 with TRBJ2-5; unclear D gene. The sequenced sample was blood. CDR3 amino acids: CASSYGGETQYF. The DNA of the CDR3 is TGTGCCAGCAGCTACGGCGGAGAGACCCAGTACTTC. Combining the CDR3 with reference TRBV13 and TRBJ2-5 gives the whole variable domain AAGVIQSPRHLIKEKRETATLKCYPIPRHDTVYWYQQGPGQDPQFLISFYEKMQSDKGSIPDRFSAQQFSDYHSELNMSSLELGDSALYFCASSYGGETQYFGPGTRLLVL.